This TCR beta chain emerged from a study of graft-versus-host responses after intestinal transplantation. Study information: Induction using anti-thymocyte globulin, followed by tacrolimus and steroids for two to three years, was given to all recipients. Overall study results and limits: Those patients showing graft-donor T cell macrochimerism displayed high graft-versus-host to host-versus-graft clonal ratios in allografts. Declines in HvG clones occurring early post-transplant were associated with peak circulating GvH clone levels. The marrow of recipients harbored GvH clones, and ileum or blood showed some of them first.

Some clones are missing from TCRdb's copy, which holds only in-frame ones; the method was immunoSEQ multiplex PCR. The data contain about 120,000 clones, around 94% of them singletons. Turning to this clone: Its antigen remains unknown.

V lost 4 bases to trimming and J lost 0 bases, with 12 bases between them. This CDR3 region has 15 residues. Looked up from germline, CDR1 is SGHRS and CDR2 is YFSETQ. The rearrangement uses TRBV5-1 and TRBJ2-3; no firm D call. This clonotype originated in a human donor who was the organ donor for an intestinal transplant. The specimen was unstimulated CD4+ T cells sorted from spleen or lymph node cells, collected before transplant. The CDR3 DNA reads as TGCGCCAGCAGCGGTATAATGGGTAGCACAGATACGCAGTATTTT. Protein sequence: CASSGIMGSTDTQYF.